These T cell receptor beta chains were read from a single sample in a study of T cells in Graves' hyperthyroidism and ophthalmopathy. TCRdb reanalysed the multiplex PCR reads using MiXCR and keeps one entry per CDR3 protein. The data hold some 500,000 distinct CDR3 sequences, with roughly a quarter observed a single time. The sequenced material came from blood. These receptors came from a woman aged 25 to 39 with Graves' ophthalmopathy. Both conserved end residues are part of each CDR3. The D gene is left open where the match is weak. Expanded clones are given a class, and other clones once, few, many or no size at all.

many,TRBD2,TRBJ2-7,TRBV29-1,CSVESPSGSYEQYF,TGCAGCGTTGAATCTCCTAGCGGGTCCTACGAGCAGTACTTC
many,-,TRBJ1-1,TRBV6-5,CASGGSTEAFF,TGTGCCAGCGGGGGTTCCACTGAAGCTTTCTTT
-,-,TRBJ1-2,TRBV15,CATSRETNYGYTF,TGTGCCACCAGCAGAGAGACTAACTATGGCTACACCTTC
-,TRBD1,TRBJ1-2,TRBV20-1,CSAPGGTSYTF,TGCAGTGCCCCAGGGGGCACGAGCTACACCTTC
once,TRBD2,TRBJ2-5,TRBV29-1,CSVGVAGVGETQYF,TGCAGCGTTGGTGTAGCGGGAGTGGGAGAGACCCAGTACTTC
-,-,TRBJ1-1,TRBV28,CASSLNIHTEAFF,TGTGCCAGCAGTTTAAACATCCACACTGAAGCTTTCTTT
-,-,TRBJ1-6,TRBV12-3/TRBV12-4,CASTLGPGELSPLHF,TGTGCCAGCACCCTAGGGCCAGGGGAGCTATCACCCCTCCACTTT
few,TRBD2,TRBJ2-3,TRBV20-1,CSAVGLAGSYTDTQYF,TGCAGTGCTGTAGGACTAGCGGGGTCCTACACAGATACGCAGTATTTT
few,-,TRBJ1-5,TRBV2,CASSEQGPRQPQHF,TGTGCCAGCAGTGAACAGGGCCCAAGGCAGCCCCAGCATTTT
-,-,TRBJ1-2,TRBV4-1,CASSQPTRHINYGYTF,TGCGCCAGCAGCCAACCAACCCGGCACATCAACTATGGCTACACCTTC
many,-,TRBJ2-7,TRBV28,CASSPDRVPPYEQYF,TGTGCCAGCAGCCCCGACAGAGTACCTCCCTACGAGCAGTACTTC
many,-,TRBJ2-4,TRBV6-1,CASSAIGAGNIQYF,TGTGCCAGCAGCGCGATAGGAGCGGGAAACATTCAGTACTTC
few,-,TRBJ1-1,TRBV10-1,CASRREENTGAFF,TGCGCCAGCCGAAGAGAAGAGAACACTGGAGCTTTCTTT
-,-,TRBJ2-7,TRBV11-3,CASSSSRDPYEQYF,TGTGCCAGCAGCTCCAGCCGCGACCCGTACGAGCAGTACTTC
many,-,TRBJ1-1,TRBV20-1,CSAEGLQNTEAFF,TGCAGTGCGGAAGGGCTCCAGAACACTGAAGCTTTCTTT
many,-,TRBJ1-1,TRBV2,CASSRDQNTEAFF,TGTGCCAGCAGTCGGGACCAAAACACTGAAGCTTTCTTT
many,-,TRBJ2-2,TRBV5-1,CASSFLGTPNTGELFF,TGCGCCAGCAGCTTCCTGGGGACGCCGAACACCGGGGAGCTGTTTTTT
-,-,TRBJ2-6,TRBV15,CATSSTPGTGANVLTF,TGTGCCACCAGCAGTACCCCGGGCACTGGGGCCAACGTCCTGACTTTC